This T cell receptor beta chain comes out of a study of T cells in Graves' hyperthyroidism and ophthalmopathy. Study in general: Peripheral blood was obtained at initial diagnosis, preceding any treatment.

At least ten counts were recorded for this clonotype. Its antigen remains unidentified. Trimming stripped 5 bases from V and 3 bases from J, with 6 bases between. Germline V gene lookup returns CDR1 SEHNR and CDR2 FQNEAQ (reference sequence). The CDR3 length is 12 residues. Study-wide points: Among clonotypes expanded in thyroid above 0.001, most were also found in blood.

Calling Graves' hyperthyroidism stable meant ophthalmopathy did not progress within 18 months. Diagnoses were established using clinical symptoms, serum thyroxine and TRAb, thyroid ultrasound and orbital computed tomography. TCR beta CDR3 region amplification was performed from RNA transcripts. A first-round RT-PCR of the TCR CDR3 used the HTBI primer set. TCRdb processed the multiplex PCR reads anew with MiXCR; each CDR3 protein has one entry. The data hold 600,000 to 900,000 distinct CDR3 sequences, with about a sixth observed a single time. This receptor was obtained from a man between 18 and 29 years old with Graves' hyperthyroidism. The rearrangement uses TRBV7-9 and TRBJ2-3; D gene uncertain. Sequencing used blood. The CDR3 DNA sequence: TGTGCCAGCAGCCCCCAGACAGATACGCAGTATTTT. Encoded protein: CASSPQTDTQYF.